This T cell receptor beta chain was sequenced during a study of a mutant IDH1 vaccine in newly diagnosed glioma. Across the whole study: Patients had received radiotherapy, temozolomide, or both previously, most receiving both.

Study-wide results and caveats: Whatever changes occurred in top peripheral T cell clonotypes seemed unrelated to pseudoprogression.

Noted time point: week 5, during vaccination. It was 300 ug of mutant IDH1 20-mer peptide that made up each vaccine dose, given with topical imiquimod. Donors harbored newly found WHO grade 3 or 4 IDH1-mutant, ATRX-lost astrocytomas. In germline, CDR1 is SGHNT, CDR2 YYREEE (reference sequence). The CDR3 length is 15 residues. V was cut by 5 bases and J by 4 bases, with 18 bases left in between. To note about this clone: As yet, its antigen is unknown.

The data were produced by immunoSEQ multiplex PCR, yet TCRdb's version contains in-frame clones alone and is incomplete. The profile shows roughly 51,000 clones, 82% of them singletons. The TCR sequence derives from a woman in her late teens or twenties with glioma. Some clones in this sample may be carry-over from other donors' samples. The input for sequencing was PBMCs, taken from a glioma patient whose treatment included an IDH1 peptide vaccine. The rearrangement links TRBV5-4 to TRBJ1-1, with TRBD1 as a possible D gene (5 bases). This chain's CDR3 is CASRPPRGESTEAFF. CDR3 nucleotides: TGTGCCAGCAGGCCCCCCCGGGGGGAAAGCACTGAAGCTTTCTTT. The complete variable domain, with remaining parts taken from reference TRBV5-4 and TRBJ1-1, reads ETGVTQSPTHLIKTRGQQVTLRCSSQSGHNTVSWYQQALGQGPQFIFQYYREEENGRGNFPPRFSGLQFPNYSSELNVNALELDDSALYLCASRPPRGESTEAFFGQGTRLTVV.